The present TCR beta chain was sequenced within a study of T cells in Graves' hyperthyroidism and ophthalmopathy. This CDR3 is built from 15 residues. Germline loops: CDR1 MNHEY, CDR2 SMNVEV (reference sequence). The J segment lost 5 bases and the V segment lost 3 bases, leaving 9 bases of the junction unmatched. Amplified regions were TCR beta CDR3 sequences from RNA transcripts. TCR CDR3 regions were first amplified by RT-PCR with HTBI primers. MiXCR was run by TCRdb on the multiplex PCR reads, yielding one entry per CDR3 protein. The profile covers 600,000 to 650,000 distinct CDR3 sequences, with 20% appearing a single time and 30% to 40% taken by the ten largest. This clonotype was recorded many times.

V and J are TRBV27 and TRBJ2-5; 7 bases are a match to TRBD2. The source material was blood. This TCR was sampled from a man aged 25-45 years with Graves' ophthalmopathy. The CDR3, as DNA: TGTGCCAGCAGTTTGCGCGGGAGCGGAGGGGAGACCCAGTACTTC. It specifies CASSLRGSGGETQYF.